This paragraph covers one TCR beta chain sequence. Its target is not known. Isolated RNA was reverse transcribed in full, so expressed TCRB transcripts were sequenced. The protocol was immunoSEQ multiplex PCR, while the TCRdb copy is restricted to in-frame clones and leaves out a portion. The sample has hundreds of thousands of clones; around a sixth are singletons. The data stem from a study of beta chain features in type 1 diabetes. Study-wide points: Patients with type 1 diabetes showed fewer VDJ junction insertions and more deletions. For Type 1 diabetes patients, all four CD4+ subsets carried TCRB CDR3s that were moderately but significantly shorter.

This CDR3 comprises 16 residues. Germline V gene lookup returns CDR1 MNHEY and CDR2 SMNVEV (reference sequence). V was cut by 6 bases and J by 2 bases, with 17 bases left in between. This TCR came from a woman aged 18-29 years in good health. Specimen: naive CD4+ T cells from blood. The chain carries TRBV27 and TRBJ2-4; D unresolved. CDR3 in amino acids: CASSLRSSKTKNIQYF. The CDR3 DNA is TGTGCCAGCAGCTTGAGGTCATCAAAAACCAAAAACATTCAGTACTTC.